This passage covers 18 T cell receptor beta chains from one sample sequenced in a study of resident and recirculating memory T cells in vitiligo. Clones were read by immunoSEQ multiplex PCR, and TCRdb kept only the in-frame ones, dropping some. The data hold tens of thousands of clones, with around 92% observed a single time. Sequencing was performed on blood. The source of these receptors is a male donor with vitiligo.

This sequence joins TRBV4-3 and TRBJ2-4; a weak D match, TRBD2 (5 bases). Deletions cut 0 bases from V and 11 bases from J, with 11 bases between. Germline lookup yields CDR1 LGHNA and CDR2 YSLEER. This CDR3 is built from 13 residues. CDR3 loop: CASSQDIGELQYF. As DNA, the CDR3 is TGCGCCAGCAGCCAAGATATCGGGGAACTTCAGTACTTC.

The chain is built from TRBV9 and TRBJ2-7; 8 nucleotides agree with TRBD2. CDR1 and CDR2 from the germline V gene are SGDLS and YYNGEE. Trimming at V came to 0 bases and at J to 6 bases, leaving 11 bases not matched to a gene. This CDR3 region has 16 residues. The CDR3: CASSVGGLGLVSEQYF. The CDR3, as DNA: TGTGCCAGCAGCGTAGGGGGATTGGGACTAGTAAGCGAGCAGTACTTC.

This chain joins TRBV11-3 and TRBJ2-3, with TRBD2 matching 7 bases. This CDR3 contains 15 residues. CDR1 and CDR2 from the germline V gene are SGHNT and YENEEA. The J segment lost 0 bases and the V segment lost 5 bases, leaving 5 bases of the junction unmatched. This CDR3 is CASSPQAGSTDTQYF. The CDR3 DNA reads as TGTGCCAGCAGCCCGCAAGCGGGAAGCACAGATACGCAGTATTTT. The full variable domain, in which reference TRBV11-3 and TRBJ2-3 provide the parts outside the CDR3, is EAGVVQSPRYKIIEKKQPVAFWCNPISGHNTLYWYLQNLGQGPELLIRYENEEAVDDSQLPKDRFSAERLKGVDSTLKIQPAELGDSAVYLCASSPQAGSTDTQYFGPGTRLTVL.

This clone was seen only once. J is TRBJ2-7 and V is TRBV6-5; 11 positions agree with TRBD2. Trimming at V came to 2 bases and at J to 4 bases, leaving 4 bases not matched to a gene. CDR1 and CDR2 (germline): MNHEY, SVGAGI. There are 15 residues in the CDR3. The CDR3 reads CASSYGLAGGYEQYF. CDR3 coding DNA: TGTGCCAGCAGTTACGGGCTAGCGGGAGGATACGAGCAGTACTTC.

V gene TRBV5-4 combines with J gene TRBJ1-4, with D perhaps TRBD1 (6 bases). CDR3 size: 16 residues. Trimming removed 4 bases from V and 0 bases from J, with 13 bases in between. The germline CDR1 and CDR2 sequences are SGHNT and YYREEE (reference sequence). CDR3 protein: CASSPGQPSTNEKLFF. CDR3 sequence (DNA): TGTGCCAGCAGCCCCGGACAGCCTTCAACTAATGAAAAACTGTTTTTT.

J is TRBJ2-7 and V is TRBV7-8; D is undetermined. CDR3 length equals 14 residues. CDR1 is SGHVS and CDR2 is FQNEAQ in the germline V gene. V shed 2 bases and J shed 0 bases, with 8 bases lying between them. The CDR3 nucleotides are TGTGCCAGCAGCTTATGGCGGAGCTCCTACGAGCAGTACTTC. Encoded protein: CASSLWRSSYEQYF.

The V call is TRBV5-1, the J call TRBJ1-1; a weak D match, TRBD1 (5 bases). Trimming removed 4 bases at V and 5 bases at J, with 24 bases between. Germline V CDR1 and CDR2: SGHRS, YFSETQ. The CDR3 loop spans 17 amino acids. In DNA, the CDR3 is TGCGCCAGCAGCGGGTTGGAAGACAGAACCTTTTATACTGAAGCTTTCTTT. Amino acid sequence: CASSGLEDRTFYTEAFF.

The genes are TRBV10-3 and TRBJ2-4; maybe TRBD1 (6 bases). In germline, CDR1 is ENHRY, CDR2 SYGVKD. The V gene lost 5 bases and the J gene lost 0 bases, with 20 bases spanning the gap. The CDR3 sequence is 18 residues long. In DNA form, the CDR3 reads TGTGCCATCAGTCCGGGACATACGACTGCACTAGCCAAAAACATTCAGTACTTC. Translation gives CAISPGHTTALAKNIQYF.

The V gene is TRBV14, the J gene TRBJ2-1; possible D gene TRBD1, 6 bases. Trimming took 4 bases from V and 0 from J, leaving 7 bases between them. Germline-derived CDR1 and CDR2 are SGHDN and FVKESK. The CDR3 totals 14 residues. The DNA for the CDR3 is TGTGCCAGCAGCCGACAGGACTCCTACAATGAGCAGTTCTTC. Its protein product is CASSRQDSYNEQFF.

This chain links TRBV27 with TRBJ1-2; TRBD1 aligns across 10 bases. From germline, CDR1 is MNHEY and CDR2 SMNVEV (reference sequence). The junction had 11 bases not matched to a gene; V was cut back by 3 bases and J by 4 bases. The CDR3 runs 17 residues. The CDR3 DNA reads TGTGCCAGCAGTTTGGGGGCCGACAGGGGGCGAAGCTATGGCTACACCTTC. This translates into CASSLGADRGRSYGYTF.

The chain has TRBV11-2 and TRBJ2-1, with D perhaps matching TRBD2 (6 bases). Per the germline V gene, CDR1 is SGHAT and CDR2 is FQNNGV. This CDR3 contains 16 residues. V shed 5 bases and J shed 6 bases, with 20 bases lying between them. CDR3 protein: CASSPLRGLGSNEQFF. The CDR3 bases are TGTGCCAGCAGCCCATTACGGGGCCTCGGGAGCAATGAGCAGTTCTTC.

In DNA form, the CDR3 reads TGCAGCGTTGTTGGGCCAAACTTGACTATGAACACTGAAGCTTTCTTT. Translation gives CSVVGPNLTMNTEAFF. The chain uses TRBV29-1 and TRBJ1-1; no clear D gene. Germline V gives CDR1 SQVTM, CDR2 ANQGSEA. The CDR3 runs to 16 residues. Trimming took 4 bases from V and 0 from J, leaving 18 bases between them. Complete variable domain (other parts from reference TRBV29-1 and TRBJ1-1): SAVISQKPSRDICQRGTSLTIQCQVDSQVTMMFWYRQQPGQSLTLIATANQGSEATYESGFVIDKFPISRPNLTFSTLTVSNMSPEDSSIYLCSVVGPNLTMNTEAFFGQGTRLTVV.

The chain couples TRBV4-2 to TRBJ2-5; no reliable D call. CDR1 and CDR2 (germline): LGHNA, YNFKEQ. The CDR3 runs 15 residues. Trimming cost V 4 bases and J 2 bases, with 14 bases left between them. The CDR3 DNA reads TGTGCCAGCAGCCTTAGACTCCGCGTACAAGAGACCCAGTACTTC. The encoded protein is CASSLRLRVQETQYF.

In DNA, the CDR3 is TGCGCCAGCAGCCAAACAGGGGTGGGCTATGGCTACACCTTC. Residues: CASSQTGVGYGYTF. The V call is TRBV4-1, the J call TRBJ1-2; 7 bases line up with TRBD1. Germline trimming cut 2 bases from V and 4 bases from J; bases unmatched to any gene: 4. The CDR3 length is 14 residues. Germline CDR1 is MGHRA and CDR2 is YSYEKL.

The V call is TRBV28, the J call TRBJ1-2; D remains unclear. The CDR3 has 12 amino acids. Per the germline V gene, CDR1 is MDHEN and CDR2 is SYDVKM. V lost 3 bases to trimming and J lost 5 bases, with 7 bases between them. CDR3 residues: CASSFRGYGYTF. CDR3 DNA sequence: TGTGCCAGCAGTTTCCGGGGATATGGCTACACCTTC.

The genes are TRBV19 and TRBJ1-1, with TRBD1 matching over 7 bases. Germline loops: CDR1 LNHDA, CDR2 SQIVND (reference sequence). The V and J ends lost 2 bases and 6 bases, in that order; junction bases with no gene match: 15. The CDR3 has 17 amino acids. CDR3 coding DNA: TGTGCCAGTAGTATATGGCGCCTAACGACAGGGTTCGCTGAAGCTTTCTTT. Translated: CASSIWRLTTGFAEAFF.

The CDR3 DNA reads TGTGCCAGTAGTCCCCTCGGCGCTAGCGGCACCAAAAACATTCAGTACTTC. This gives the protein CASSPLGASGTKNIQYF. This chain connects TRBV19 to TRBJ2-4; 7 bases agree with TRBD2. Looked up from germline, CDR1 is LNHDA and CDR2 is SQIVND (reference sequence). The J segment lost 2 bases and the V segment lost 5 bases, leaving 12 bases of the junction unmatched. There are 17 residues in the CDR3.

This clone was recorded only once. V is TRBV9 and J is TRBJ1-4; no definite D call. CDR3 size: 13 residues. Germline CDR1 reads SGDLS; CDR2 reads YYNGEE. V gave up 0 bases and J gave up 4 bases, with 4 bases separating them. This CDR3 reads CASSVALNEKLFF. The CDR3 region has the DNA TGTGCCAGCAGCGTAGCCCTTAATGAAAAACTGTTTTTT.